This passage covers 9 T cell receptor beta chains from one sample sequenced in a study of CD8 T cells in ankylosing spondylitis. General study points: Within ankylosing spondylitis blood, a TCR beta motif made up of seven to nine highly homologous variants appeared to be characteristic.

No antigen is known for these receptors. TCRdb used MiXCR to reprocess the 5' RACE reads, holding one entry per CDR3 protein. Of approximately 400,000 distinct CDR3 sequences in the sample, 15% to 20% are singletons; the top ten hold 0.85% to 1.3%. Specimen: blood, either unsorted or a sorted T cell fraction (not recorded which). Source of these receptors: a male donor with ankylosing spondylitis.

The chain joins TRBV6-1 to TRBJ1-4, with unresolved D. The CDR3 consists of 15 residues. Trimming removed 1 base from V and 2 bases from J, with 8 bases in between. Germline CDR1 is MNHNS and CDR2 is SASEGT. CDR3 sequence (DNA): TGTGCCAGCAGTGAAGGATTTGCCACTAATGAAAAACTGTTTTTT. It codes for CASSEGFATNEKLFF.

There are a few counts of this clonotype. The chain is built from TRBV5-1 and TRBJ2-7; TRBD2 is a possible D gene (6 bases). Germline CDR1 reads SGHRS; CDR2 reads YFSETQ. The V end was cut by 2 bases, the J end by 3 bases, with 15 bases between. This CDR3 has 15 residues. CDR3 region: CASSFDRGNVYEQYF. The CDR3 DNA sequence: TGCGCCAGCAGCTTCGACCGGGGGAACGTCTACGAGCAGTACTTC.

The table lists this clonotype with a few counts. J is TRBJ2-3 and V is TRBV20-1; TRBD1 aligns across 8 bases. Looked up from germline, CDR1 is DFQATT and CDR2 is SNEGSKA (reference sequence). This CDR3 has 14 amino acids. The ends lost 6 bases at V and 0 bases at J; junction bases unmatched: 5. The CDR3 is CSAKDRESTDTQYF. In DNA, the CDR3 is TGCAGTGCGAAGGACAGGGAGAGCACAGATACGCAGTATTTT.

This clonotype was counted a few times. The chain links TRBV20-1 to TRBJ2-2; maybe TRBD1 (6 bases). The germline CDR1 and CDR2 sequences are DFQATT and SNEGSKA (reference sequence). CDR3 size: 14 residues. V was pared by 1 base and J by 7 bases, with 13 bases between. The CDR3 is CSARALGAYGELFF. The DNA for the CDR3 is TGCAGTGCTAGAGCCTTGGGGGCCTACGGGGAGCTGTTTTTT.

The DNA for the CDR3 is TGTGCCAGCAGCCAAGGAGCGGCCCCCTACAATGAGCAGTTCTTC. Its protein is CASSQGAAPYNEQFF. The chain is built from TRBV3-1 and TRBJ2-1, with D possibly TRBD2 on 5 matching bases. Germline lookup yields CDR1 LGHDT and CDR2 YNNKEL (reference sequence). The V end lost 1 base, the J end lost 2 bases, and 9 bases lay between the germline ends. The CDR3 contains 15 residues.

This clonotype was found many times. This rearrangement joins TRBV29-1 to TRBJ2-3, with D unresolved. Germline V gene sequence: CDR1 SQVTM, CDR2 ANQGSEA. The CDR3 runs to 13 residues. With 4 bases removed from V and 0 bases from J, the gap between germline ends came to 8 bases. The CDR3 bases are TGCAGCGTTGTACCGTCCAGCACAGATACGCAGTATTTT. As protein: CSVVPSSTDTQYF.

V usage is TRBV12-3 or TRBV12-4 and J usage is TRBJ2-5; 8 bases agree with TRBD1. Losses at the gene ends were 6 bases for V and 5 bases for J; bases not matched to a gene: 14. This CDR3 region has 16 residues. CDR3 in amino acids: CASRRRRGREGETQYF. As DNA, the CDR3 is TGTGCCAGCAGGCGCCGCAGGGGGCGCGAGGGGGAGACCCAGTACTTC.

The rearrangement uses TRBV7-2 and TRBJ1-1, with 7 bases lining up with TRBD1. CDR1 SGHTA and CDR2 FQGNSA come from the germline V gene. The CDR3 totals 15 residues. Germline trimming cut 4 bases from V and 3 bases from J; bases unmatched to any gene: 8. Written as DNA, the CDR3 is TGTGCCAGCAGCTCCCGTTTAGGGGGCGACACTGAAGCTTTCTTT. Translating it yields CASSSRLGGDTEAFF.

The gene calls are TRBV6-2 or TRBV6-3 and TRBJ2-1, with D uncertain. With 1 base removed from V and 5 bases from J, the gap between germline ends came to 6 bases. Per germline, CDR1 MNHEY and CDR2 SVGEGT. This CDR3 comprises 13 residues. CDR3 amino acids: CASSYLWDNEQFF. DNA of the CDR3: TGTGCCAGCAGTTACTTGTGGGACAATGAGCAGTTCTTC.